These T cell receptor beta chains were read from a single sample in a study of shared clonotypes between healthy human individuals. Here immunoSEQ multiplex PCR was the method, and the copy in TCRdb shows in-frame clones only, minus some. The sample lists over a million clones, around 76% occurring once. Sequencing input: memory CD4+ T cells sorted from blood. Receptors were obtained from a man between 18 and 29 years old in good health. The conserved cysteine and the conserved F or W are not part of the CDR3 here.

v_gene: TRBV7-2; j_gene: TRBJ1-1; CDR3aa: ASSSWSDAEAF
v_gene: TRBV2; j_gene: TRBJ2-5; CDR3aa: ASIGTGGIGETQY
v_gene: TRBV5-1; j_gene: TRBJ1-2; CDR3aa: ASSPSGTGGRYT
v_gene: TRBV4-3; j_gene: TRBJ2-5; CDR3aa: ASSQEPFQETQY
v_gene: TRBV18; j_gene: TRBJ1-2; CDR3aa: ASSPDSEYGYT
v_gene: TRBV2; j_gene: TRBJ2-5; CDR3aa: AYRAGEQETQY
v_gene: TRBV7-2; j_gene: TRBJ1-5; CDR3aa: ASSVDSLNNQPQH
v_gene: TRBV5-1; j_gene: TRBJ1-5; CDR3aa: ASSLTGESNQPQH
v_gene: TRBV10-3; j_gene: TRBJ2-1; CDR3aa: AIEVRNGTSGQLYNEQF
v_gene: TRBV9; j_gene: TRBJ1-4; CDR3aa: ASNLGGQGSEKLF